This T cell receptor (beta chain) was observed in a study of blood T cells in healthy people across ages. General study points: It was found that TCR beta diversity correlated strongly with the percentage of naive T cells. With age, beta diversity per million T cells declined roughly linearly, significantly by roughly 40.

PBMCs, at least 6 million per sample, were isolated. Next came a second PCR, run for about 7 to 12 cycles, which used a sample-barcoded 5' primer along with a J-beta primer mix. Every individual sample yielded 2.5 million or more paired-end reads (each containing CDR3). TCRdb passed the 5' RACE reads through MiXCR, listing each CDR3 protein once. This table holds around 1.7 million distinct CDR3 sequences, 28% found once. This CDR3 spans 15 amino acids. V was cut by 6 bases and J by 3 bases, with 20 bases left in between. Per the germline V gene, CDR1 is SQVTM and CDR2 is ANQGSEA. Note on this clonotype: Its target is unknown.

The chain has TRBV29-1 and TRBJ1-2, with D possibly TRBD1 on 5 matching bases. The sequenced material came from blood. This receptor was obtained from a woman aged 30 to 39 in good health. For the CDR3, the DNA is TGCAGCGTCGATGGGGAGGTGGGGGATTACTATGGCTACACCTTC. It codes for CSVDGEVGDYYGYTF.